The clone carrying this T cell receptor (beta chain) was seen a single time. This CDR3 has 14 residues. Germline V gene lookup returns CDR1 MNHEY and CDR2 SVGAGI. V lost 2 bases and J lost 3, with 11 bases in between. As processed by the authors: Estimated nucleated cell counts came from reference gene primer amplification. Only in-frame clones appear in the TCRdb table, and some are missing; sequencing was by immunoSEQ multiplex PCR. V and J calls and clone size are as listed in that table; D and trimming were resolved from the DNA. The sample shows about 110,000 clones, 69% of them seen only once. This sample is part of a study of blood T cell repertoires in COVID-19. Study-level background: Sample material is recorded as cDNA or gDNA derived from T cells, B-cell-depleted T cells, or PBMCs.

The TCR was taken from an elderly man with acute or convalescent COVID-19. The specimen sequenced was peripheral blood. The chain links TRBV6-5 to TRBJ2-7; D may be TRBD2 (6 bases). CDR3 nucleotides: TGTGCCAGCAGTTACCGTTCGCGGGGCTACGAGCAGTACTTC. Its protein product is CASSYRSRGYEQYF.